This T cell receptor (beta chain) appears in the sequencing data of a study of post-analysis software for immune sequencing data. Study-wide background: Recorded disease courses covered relapsing-remitting, secondary progressive and progressive-relapsing multiple sclerosis. Some patients had no subtype annotation. General study points: Normalized Chao1 diversity was significantly reduced in patients versus controls. When patients were compared with controls, five TRBV segments were more frequent, TRBV5-6, TRBV5-1 and TRBV20-1 among them.

V lost 2 bases and J 5 bases, leaving 15 bases between the germline ends. The CDR3 consists of 14 residues. Germline V gives CDR1 SQVTM, CDR2 ANQGSEA. Unique molecular identifiers were built into the TCR beta cDNA libraries. TCRdb reprocessed the PCR reads via MiXCR and lists one record per CDR3 protein. The sample records a few hundred thousand distinct CDR3 sequences, around 33% being singletons. This clonotype was counted many times. Its antigen is undetermined. V gene TRBV29-1 combines with J gene TRBJ2-5; possible D gene TRBD1, 6 bases. This clonotype originated in a girl aged 5 to 17 with multiple sclerosis. Sequenced sample: blood. CDR3 DNA sequence: TGCAGCGTTGAATCGCCAGGGGCTGAGGAGACCCAGTACTTC. Translated: CSVESPGAEETQYF.